This T cell receptor (beta chain) was captured in a study of circulating CD8 cells and anti-PD-1 response in melanoma. Looking at the study overall: Nivolumab was given intravenously at 3 mg/kg every 2 weeks.

CDR1 is MNHEY, CDR2 SMNVEV, per germline (reference sequence). V was shortened by 6 bases and J by 3 bases, with 18 bases between the two germline ends. CDR3 length: 15 residues. Sorting of live CD3+CD8+TCRalphabeta+ cells by PD-1 and/or TIGIT gave four subsets. By share, this clonotype ranks as large. The QIAseq Immune Repertoire TCR panel built the libraries from roughly 16 ng of total RNA. Via MiXCR, TCRdb re-called the reads, giving one row per CDR3 protein. The sample includes roughly 500 distinct CDR3 sequences, approximately 7.1% of them seen just once. The sequences come from CD8+ T cells from PBMCs, collected at baseline or after one month of anti-PD-1 therapy (not recorded which). This TCR came from a human donor with melanoma. The gene calls are TRBV27 and TRBJ2-7; a possible D gene is TRBD2 (6 bases). CDR3 nucleotide sequence: TGTGCCAGCAGCCAAAGACTAGGATCCCTCTACGAGCAGTACTTC. The encoded protein is CASSQRLGSLYEQYF.